Listed below are T cell receptor beta chains from one sample, sequenced in a study of Tregs in tolerant kidney transplant recipients. Generated by immunoSEQ multiplex PCR, the TCRdb table keeps only in-frame clones and is missing some. The top ten clones hold roughly 0.63% of a sample with 110,000 or so clones, around nine tenths of them seen once. The sequenced sample consisted of CD4+ T cells from blood. All receptors derive from a human donor in good health. Each CDR3 is given with its conserved first and last residue. D genes are given only for firm matches. The listing skips clone size in some rows; elsewhere it reads once, few, many or a size class.

v_gene,abundance,j_gene,d_gene,CDR3nt,CDR3aa
TRBV25-1,-,TRBJ1-2,-,TGTGCCAGCTCAACGGTTGGTGGCTACACCTTC,CASSTVGGYTF
TRBV5-4,-,TRBJ1-1,TRBD1,TGTGCCAGCAGCCCACAGGGGCTTCGCACTGAAGCTTTCTTT,CASSPQGLRTEAFF
TRBV9,-,TRBJ2-4,-,TGTGCCAGCAGCGTAGGGGCAGGGAAAAGAAACATTCAGTACTTC,CASSVGAGKRNIQYF
TRBV18,-,TRBJ2-5,TRBD1,TGTGCCAGCTCACGCGGCACAGGGGAAGAGACCCAGTACTTC,CASSRGTGEETQYF
TRBV19,-,TRBJ1-4,TRBD1,TGTGCCAGTAGTTTAGACTACAGGGGAGGTCTATTTTATGAAAAACTGTTTTTT,CASSLDYRGGLFYEKLFF
TRBV2,few,TRBJ1-2,-,TGTGCCAGCAGTGGACAGTTCTATGGCTACACCTTC,CASSGQFYGYTF
TRBV11-3,-,TRBJ2-1,TRBD2,TGTGCCAGCAGCTTAGATTGGGGGGAGGGCCCCTATGAGCAGTTCTTC,CASSLDWGEGPYEQFF
TRBV18,-,TRBJ2-7,-,TGTGCCAGCTCACCAAGCGGTAGGTGGGGTCGGAATAGCTCCTACGAGCAGTACTTC,CASSPSGRWGRNSSYEQYF
TRBV11-2,few,TRBJ2-1,TRBD2,TGTGCCAGCAGTTTCCCGACAGCGGGGTATTACAATGAGCAGTTCTTC,CASSFPTAGYYNEQFF
TRBV5-1,-,TRBJ1-1,-,TGCGCCAGCAGCTTGGTCGGCCCTCAGAACACTGAAGCTTTCTTT,CASSLVGPQNTEAFF
TRBV19,-,TRBJ2-7,-,TGTGCCAGTAGTATAGAGGGGGGCTGGGCAGCGGGCTGCTCCTACGAGCAGTACTTC,CASSIEGGWAAGCSYEQYF
TRBV6-6,-,TRBJ2-2,-,TGCGCCAGCAGTTACAGAGACACCGGGGAGCTGTTTTTT,CASSYRDTGELFF
TRBV27,-,TRBJ1-1,TRBD1,TGTGCCAGCAGTTCAGGGGGGTACACTGAAGCTTTCTTT,CASSSGGYTEAFF
TRBV5-1,-,TRBJ2-2,-,TGCGCCAGCAGCCCGGTGGGGGCAACCGGGGAGCTGTTTTTT,CASSPVGATGELFF
TRBV18,-,TRBJ2-2,-,TGTGCCAGCTCACCCTGGGCTAGCCCGTCCGGGGAGCTGTTTTTT,CASSPWASPSGELFF
TRBV10-1,-,TRBJ2-5,-,TGCGCCAGCAGTGAGTCGGGGGTTAGGGAGACCCAGTACTTC,CASSESGVRETQYF
TRBV5-1,-,TRBJ2-2,-,TGCGCCAGCAGCTTGGAAGACAGCCTGACCGGGGAGCTGTTTTTT,CASSLEDSLTGELFF
TRBV12-5,-,TRBJ1-2,-,TGTGCTAGTGGTTTGTTGCACAGGGTATTCTATGGCTACACCTTC,CASGLLHRVFYGYTF
TRBV13,-,TRBJ2-3,-,TGTGCCAGCAGCCGACAGGGCACAGATACGCAGTATTTT,CASSRQGTDTQYF
TRBV5-1,few,TRBJ2-3,TRBD2,TGCGCCAGCAGCTCCTCTAGCGGGAGGGCCCTTAGCACAGATACGCAGTATTTT,CASSSSSGRALSTDTQYF
TRBV9,once,TRBJ1-6,-,TGTGCCAGCAATAAAGGGCCCCCGAGCTCCTATAATTCACCCCTCCACTTT,CASNKGPPSSYNSPLHF
TRBV18,once,TRBJ2-7,TRBD1,TGTGCCAGCTCACCTGGGACAGGGTTGTTCGACGAGCAGTACTTC,CASSPGTGLFDEQYF
TRBV19,-,TRBJ2-7,-,TGTGCCAGTAGTAGGGGGAGAAGCTCCTACGAGCAGTACTTC,CASSRGRSSYEQYF
TRBV5-1,-,TRBJ1-5,-,TGCGCCAGCAGCTTAGGGGGGCCGGGAAGCGGTCAGCCCCAGCATTTT,CASSLGGPGSGQPQHF
TRBV7-2,-,TRBJ2-1,TRBD2,TGTGCCAGCAGCCGAGGGACTAGCAGGGGCAATGAGCAGTTCTTC,CASSRGTSRGNEQFF
TRBV6-5,once,TRBJ1-4,-,TGTGCCAGCAGTTACTCAGGGGTAACTAATGAAAAACTGTTTTTT,CASSYSGVTNEKLFF
TRBV6-6,-,TRBJ1-1,TRBD1,TGTGCCAGCAGACCTAAGCAGGGGGCGAACACTGAAGCTTTCTTT,CASRPKQGANTEAFF
TRBV7-3,-,TRBJ2-2,-,TGTGCCAGCAGTATAGGACGCCATAGACCAGCGAACACCGGGGAGCTGTTTTTT,CASSIGRHRPANTGELFF
TRBV11-2,-,TRBJ2-6,TRBD2,TGTGCCAGCAGCTTAGGCGGGGGTGCTGGGGCCAACGTCCTGACTTTC,CASSLGGGAGANVLTF
TRBV6-6,-,TRBJ1-2,-,TGTGCCAGCAGTTACTGGGGGGATGGGAACTATGGCTACACCTTC,CASSYWGDGNYGYTF
TRBV5-1,-,TRBJ2-7,TRBD1,TGCGCCAGCAGCTTGGTGCCCTTAACAGGGGGAAACGAGCAGTACTTC,CASSLVPLTGGNEQYF
TRBV30,-,TRBJ1-1,TRBD1,TGTGCCTGGAGTAAAGGGACAGGGCACACTGAAGCTTTCTTT,CAWSKGTGHTEAFF
TRBV7-9,once,TRBJ1-2,-,TGTGCCAGCAGCTCATTCGCCAGGGAGAATAACTATGGCTACACCTTC,CASSSFARENNYGYTF
TRBV5-1,-,TRBJ2-3,TRBD2,TGCGCCAGCAGCTTGAGGGCGGGGGGTCCCACAGATACGCAGTATTTT,CASSLRAGGPTDTQYF
TRBV5-1,-,TRBJ2-3,-,TGCGCCAGCAGCTTGACGACAGATACGCAGTATTTT,CASSLTTDTQYF
TRBV5-4,-,TRBJ1-1,TRBD1,TGTGCCAGCAGCCGACAGGGGCTTAACACTGAAGCTTTCTTT,CASSRQGLNTEAFF
TRBV5-4,-,TRBJ1-1,-,TGTGCCAGCAGCCGGGGGGCGGGACTCCAGAACACTGAAGCTTTCTTT,CASSRGAGLQNTEAFF
TRBV6-5,-,TRBJ1-5,TRBD1,TGTGCCAGCAGTCCCGACAGGGGTGGTCAGCCCCAGCATTTT,CASSPDRGGQPQHF
TRBV30,-,TRBJ2-7,-,TGTGCCTGGGTATCGGACACCCGCTCCTACGAGCAGTACTTC,CAWVSDTRSYEQYF
TRBV2,-,TRBJ1-1,TRBD1,TGTGCCAGCAGAACCGACAGGGTAAACACTGAAGCTTTCTTT,CASRTDRVNTEAFF
TRBV15,-,TRBJ1-2,-,TGTGCCACCAGCCGTCAAGGACTGCTGAACTATGGCTACACCTTC,CATSRQGLLNYGYTF
TRBV19,-,TRBJ1-2,-,TGTGCCAGTAGTATAAGGACTCTGAACTATGGCTACACCTTC,CASSIRTLNYGYTF
TRBV27,-,TRBJ2-5,TRBD2,TGTGCCAGCAGTCTCGTAGCGACGGGAGGCGGGGGGGCAGAGACCCAGTACTTC,CASSLVATGGGGAETQYF
TRBV19,-,TRBJ2-6,-,TGTGCCAGCGTTAAGGGTTTTCTACTCTCTGGGGCCAACGTCCTGACTTTC,CASVKGFLLSGANVLTF
TRBV14,-,TRBJ2-3,-,TGTGCCAGCAGGCTCCAGCGCACAGATACGCAGTATTTT,CASRLQRTDTQYF
TRBV6-5,-,TRBJ2-7,-,TGTGCCAGCAGTTACGGGCCCTCCTACGAGCAGTACTTC,CASSYGPSYEQYF
TRBV10-2,-,TRBJ1-4,-,TGCGCCAGCAGCGTCCGGGCTAATGAAAAACTGTTTTTT,CASSVRANEKLFF
TRBV23-1,-,TRBJ1-1,-,TGCGCCAGCATCACAGGGCTGAACACTGAAGCTTTCTTT,CASITGLNTEAFF
TRBV10-3,-,TRBJ2-1,TRBD2,TGTGCCATCAGTGATTCCGGGACTAGCTTTTCCTACAATGAGCAGTTCTTC,CAISDSGTSFSYNEQFF
TRBV15,-,TRBJ1-3,-,TGTGCCACCAGCAGAGATCACAGCTCTGGAAACACCATATATTTT,CATSRDHSSGNTIYF
TRBV6-5,-,TRBJ2-3,TRBD1,TGTGCCAGCACCACAGACAGGGGGCTTACAGATACGCAGTATTTT,CASTTDRGLTDTQYF
TRBV5-1,once,TRBJ2-1,TRBD1,TGCGCCAGCAGCCCGGGACAGGGAGCCTACAATGAGCAGTTCTTC,CASSPGQGAYNEQFF
TRBV13,-,TRBJ1-1,-,TGTGCCAGCAGCTTCCTTGGGGACACTGAAGCTTTCTTT,CASSFLGDTEAFF
TRBV5-1,-,TRBJ1-1,-,TGCGCCAGCAGCTTGGATGGGGCTCCTGAAGCTTTCTTT,CASSLDGAPEAFF